The clone carrying this T cell receptor beta chain came up many times. The source of the sample is a study of blood T cell repertoires in COVID-19. Original handling: Amplification of reference gene primers provided the estimated nucleated cell counts. Sequenced by immunoSEQ multiplex PCR; TCRdb stores in-frame clones only, minus some. V and J calls and clone size are as listed in that table; D and trimming were resolved from the DNA. The sample includes some 300,000 clones, around nine tenths of them seen just once. The V gene lost 1 base and the J gene lost 6 bases, with 7 bases spanning the gap. This CDR3 has 13 amino acids. Germline-derived CDR1 and CDR2 are GTSNPN and SVGIG (reference sequence).

Material for sequencing was peripheral blood. The chain links TRBV30 to TRBJ1-6, with unresolved D. The receptor's source is a woman in her 70s with COVID-19, enrolled during active disease. The CDR3 nucleotides are TGTGCCTGGAGTGCGACACCTAATTCACCCCTCCACTTT. It specifies CAWSATPNSPLHF.